The 5 T cell receptor beta chains below were found in one sample sequenced in a study of blood T cell repertoires in COVID-19. Profiled with immunoSEQ multiplex PCR; TCRdb holds only in-frame clones, not every one. Of roughly 99,000 clones listed, more than 70% are singletons. The sample consisted of peripheral blood. The source is a man aged 35-49 years with active or convalescent COVID-19.

The chain joins TRBV6-4 to TRBJ2-5; D is perhaps TRBD2 (6 bases). This CDR3 region has 15 residues. Germline V gene data show CDR1 as MRHNA and CDR2 as SNTAGT. Trimming took off 5 bases at V and 5 bases at J, with 18 bases between the two ends. For the CDR3, the DNA is TGTGCCAGCAGTCCCGGCGGAGGGGCAGTGGAGACCCAGTACTTC. This translates into CASSPGGGAVETQYF.

The J gene is TRBJ2-5, the V gene TRBV4-2; 12 bases agree with TRBD2. In germline, CDR1 is LGHNA, CDR2 YNFKEQ. This CDR3 region has 17 residues. After removal of 0 bases from V and 3 bases from J, the junction contained 5 bases not matched to a gene. The chain's CDR3 is CASSQDSSGRAEETQYF. CDR3 in DNA: TGTGCCAGCAGCCAAGATTCTAGCGGGAGGGCCGAAGAGACCCAGTACTTC.

The chain employs TRBV4-1 and TRBJ2-1; TRBD2 matches 9 bases. Unmatched junction bases numbered 9, after V lost 4 bases and J lost 2 bases. This CDR3 spans 17 amino acids. Germline CDR1 reads MGHRA; CDR2 reads YSYEKL. CDR3 sequence: CASSPSVSSGTYNEQFF. CDR3 coding DNA: TGCGCCAGCAGCCCTAGCGTGTCTAGCGGGACCTACAATGAGCAGTTCTTC.

A few counts support this clone. The chain links TRBV9 to TRBJ1-2; D is possibly TRBD1 (5 bases). Germline CDR1 is SGDLS and CDR2 is YYNGEE. The CDR3 is 16 amino acids. V was cut by 0 bases and J by 3 bases, with 15 bases left in between. CDR3 amino acids: CASSVVRGQGYYGYTF. For the CDR3, the DNA is TGTGCCAGCAGCGTAGTTCGTGGGCAGGGTTACTATGGCTACACCTTC.

DNA for the CDR3: TGTGCCAGCACCCGTCTAGGGAACACTGAAGCTTTCTTT. Translation gives CASTRLGNTEAFF. This chain uses TRBV3-1 (or the pseudogene TRBV3-2) with TRBJ1-1, with no clear D. The CDR3 runs to 13 residues. CDR1 LGHDT and CDR2 YNNKEL come from the germline V gene (reference sequence). Trimming cost V 7 bases and J 1 base, with 10 bases left between them.